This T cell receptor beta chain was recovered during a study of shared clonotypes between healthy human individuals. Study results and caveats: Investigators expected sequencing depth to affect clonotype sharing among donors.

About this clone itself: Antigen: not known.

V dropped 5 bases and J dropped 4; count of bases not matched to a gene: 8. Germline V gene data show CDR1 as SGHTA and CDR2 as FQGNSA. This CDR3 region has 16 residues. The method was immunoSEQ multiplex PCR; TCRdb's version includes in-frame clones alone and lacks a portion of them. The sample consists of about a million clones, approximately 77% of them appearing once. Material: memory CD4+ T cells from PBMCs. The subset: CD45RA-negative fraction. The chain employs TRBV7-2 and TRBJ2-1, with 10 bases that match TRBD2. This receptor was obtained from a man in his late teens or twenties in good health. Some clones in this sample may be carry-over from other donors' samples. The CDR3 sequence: CASSTQASGSYNEQFF. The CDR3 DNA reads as TGTGCCAGCAGCACCCAGGCTAGCGGGAGTTACAATGAGCAGTTCTTC.